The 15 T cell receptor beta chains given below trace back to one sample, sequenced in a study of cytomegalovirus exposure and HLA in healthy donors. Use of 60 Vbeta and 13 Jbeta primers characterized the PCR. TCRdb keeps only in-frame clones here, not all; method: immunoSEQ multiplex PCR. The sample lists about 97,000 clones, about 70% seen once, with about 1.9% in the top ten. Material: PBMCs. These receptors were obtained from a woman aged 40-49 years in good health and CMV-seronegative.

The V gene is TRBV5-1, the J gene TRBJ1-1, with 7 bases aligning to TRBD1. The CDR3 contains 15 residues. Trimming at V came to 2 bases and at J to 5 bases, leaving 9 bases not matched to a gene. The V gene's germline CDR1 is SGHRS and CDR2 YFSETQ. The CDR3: CASSLQGSEGTEAFF. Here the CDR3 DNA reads TGCGCCAGCAGCTTACAGGGGTCCGAGGGGACTGAAGCTTTCTTT.

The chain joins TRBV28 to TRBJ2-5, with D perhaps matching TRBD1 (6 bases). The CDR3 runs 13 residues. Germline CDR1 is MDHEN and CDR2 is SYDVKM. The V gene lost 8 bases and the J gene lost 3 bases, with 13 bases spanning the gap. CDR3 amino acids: CASVSGVKETQYF. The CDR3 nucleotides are TGTGCCAGCGTATCAGGGGTTAAAGAGACCCAGTACTTC.

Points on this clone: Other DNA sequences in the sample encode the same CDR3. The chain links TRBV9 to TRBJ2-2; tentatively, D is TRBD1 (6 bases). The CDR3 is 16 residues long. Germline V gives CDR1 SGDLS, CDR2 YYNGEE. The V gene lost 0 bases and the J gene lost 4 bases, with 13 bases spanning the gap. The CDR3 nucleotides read TGTGCCAGCAGCGTAGGTGTTGGGGGCGGCACCGGGGAGCTGTTTTTT. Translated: CASSVGVGGGTGELFF.

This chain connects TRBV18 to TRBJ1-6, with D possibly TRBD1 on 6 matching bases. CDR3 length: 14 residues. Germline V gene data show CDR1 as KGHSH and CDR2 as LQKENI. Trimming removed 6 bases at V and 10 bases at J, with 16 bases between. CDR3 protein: CASSMDSQGSPLHF. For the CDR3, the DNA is TGTGCCAGCTCCATGGACAGCCAGGGCTCACCCCTCCACTTT.

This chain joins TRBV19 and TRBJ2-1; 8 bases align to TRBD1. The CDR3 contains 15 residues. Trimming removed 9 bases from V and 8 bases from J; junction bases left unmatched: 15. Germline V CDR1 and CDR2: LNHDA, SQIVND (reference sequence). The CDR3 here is CASSPGTGLSDEQFF. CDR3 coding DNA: TGTGCCAGCTCCCCAGGGACAGGCCTTTCAGATGAGCAGTTCTTC.

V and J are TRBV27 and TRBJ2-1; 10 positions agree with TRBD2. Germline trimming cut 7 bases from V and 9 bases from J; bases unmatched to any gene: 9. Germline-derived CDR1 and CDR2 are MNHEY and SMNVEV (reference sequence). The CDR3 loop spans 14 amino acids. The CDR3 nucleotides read TGTGCCAGCACCCCAGCGGGAGGGTTCGGTGAGCAGTTCTTC. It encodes CASTPAGGFGEQFF.

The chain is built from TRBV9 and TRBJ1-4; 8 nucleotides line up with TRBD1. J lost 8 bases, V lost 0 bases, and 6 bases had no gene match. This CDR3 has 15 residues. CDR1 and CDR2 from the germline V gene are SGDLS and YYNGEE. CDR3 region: CASSVAGQAWEKLFF. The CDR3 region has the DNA TGTGCCAGCAGCGTAGCGGGACAGGCTTGGGAAAAACTGTTTTTT. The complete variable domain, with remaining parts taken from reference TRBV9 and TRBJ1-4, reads DSGVTQTPKHLITATGQRVTLRCSPRSGDLSVYWYQQSLDQGLQFLIQYYNGEERAKGNILERFSAQQFPDLHSELNLSSLELGDSALYFCASSVAGQAWEKLFFGSGTQLSVL.

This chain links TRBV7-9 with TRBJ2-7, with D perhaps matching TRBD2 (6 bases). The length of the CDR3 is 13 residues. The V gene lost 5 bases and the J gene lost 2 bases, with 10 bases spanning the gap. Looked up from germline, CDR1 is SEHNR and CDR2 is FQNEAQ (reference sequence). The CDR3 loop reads CASSPPGAYEQYF. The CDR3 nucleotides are TGTGCCAGCAGCCCGCCGGGGGCCTACGAGCAGTACTTC.

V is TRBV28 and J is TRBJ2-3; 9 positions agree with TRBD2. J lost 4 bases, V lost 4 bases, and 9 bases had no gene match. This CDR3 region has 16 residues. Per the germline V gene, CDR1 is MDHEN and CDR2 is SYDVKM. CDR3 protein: CASSSPLAGAADTQYF. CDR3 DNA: TGTGCCAGCAGTTCCCCTTTAGCGGGAGCCGCAGATACGCAGTATTTT.

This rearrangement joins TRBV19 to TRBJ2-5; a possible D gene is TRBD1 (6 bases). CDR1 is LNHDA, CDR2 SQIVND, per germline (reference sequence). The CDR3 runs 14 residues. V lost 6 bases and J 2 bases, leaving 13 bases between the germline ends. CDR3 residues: CASSPRDIQETQYF. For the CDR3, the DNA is TGTGCCAGTAGCCCCCGGGACATACAAGAGACCCAGTACTTC.

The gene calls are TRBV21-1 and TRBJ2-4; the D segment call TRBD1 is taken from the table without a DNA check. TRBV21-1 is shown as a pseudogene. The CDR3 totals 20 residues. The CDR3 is CASSNTLWGLELLAKNIQYF. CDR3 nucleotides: TGTGCCAGCAGCAATACCCTCTGGGGCCTTGAATTGTTAGCCAAAAACATTCAGTACTTC.

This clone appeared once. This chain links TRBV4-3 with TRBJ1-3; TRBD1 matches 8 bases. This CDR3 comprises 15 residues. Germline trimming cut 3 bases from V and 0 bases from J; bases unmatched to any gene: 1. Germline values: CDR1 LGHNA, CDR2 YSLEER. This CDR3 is CASSHGTGSGNTIYF. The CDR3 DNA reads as TGCGCCAGCAGCCACGGGACAGGCTCTGGAAACACCATATATTTT.

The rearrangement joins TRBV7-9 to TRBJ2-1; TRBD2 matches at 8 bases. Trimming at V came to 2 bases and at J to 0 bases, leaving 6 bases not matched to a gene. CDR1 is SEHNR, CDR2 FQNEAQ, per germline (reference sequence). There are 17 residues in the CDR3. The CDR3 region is CASSLSGGRLSYNEQFF. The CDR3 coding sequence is TGTGCCAGCAGCTTATCTGGCGGGAGGCTCTCCTACAATGAGCAGTTCTTC.

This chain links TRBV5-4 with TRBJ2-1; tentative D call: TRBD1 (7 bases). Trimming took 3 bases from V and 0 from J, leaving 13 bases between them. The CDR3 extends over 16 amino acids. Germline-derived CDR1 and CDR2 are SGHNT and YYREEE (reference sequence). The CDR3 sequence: CASSWRQGGSYNEQFF. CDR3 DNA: TGTGCCAGCAGCTGGAGACAGGGAGGCTCCTACAATGAGCAGTTCTTC.

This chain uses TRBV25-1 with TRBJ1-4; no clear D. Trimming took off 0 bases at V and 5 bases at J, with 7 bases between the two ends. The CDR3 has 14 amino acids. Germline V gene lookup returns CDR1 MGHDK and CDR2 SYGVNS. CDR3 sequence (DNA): TGTGCCAGCAGTGAATACCGGGGAAATGAAAAACTGTTTTTT. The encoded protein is CASSEYRGNEKLFF.